These 8 T cell receptor beta chains originate from one sample sequenced in a study of blood T cell repertoires in COVID-19. TCRdb's table, derived via immunoSEQ multiplex PCR, lists solely in-frame clones and lacks some. This table has 150,000 to 200,000 clones, roughly 80% appearing once. The sample consisted of peripheral blood. The source is a woman in her thirties or forties with COVID-19, enrolled during active disease.

This rearrangement joins TRBV27 to TRBJ2-7; 11 positions match TRBD2. The V and J ends lost 6 bases and 3 bases, in that order; junction bases with no gene match: 4. The CDR3 covers 14 residues. Germline lookup yields CDR1 MNHEY and CDR2 SMNVEV (reference sequence). The CDR3 nucleotides are TGTGCCAGCAGCTGGACTAGCGGGCACTACGAGCAGTACTTC. It is translated as CASSWTSGHYEQYF.

This rearrangement joins TRBV5-1 to TRBJ1-1, with 8 bases identical to TRBD1. The V segment lost 5 bases and the J segment 4 bases; nucleotides outside the gene matches: 7. This CDR3 contains 14 residues. CDR1 is SGHRS and CDR2 is YFSETQ in the germline V gene. The CDR3 DNA reads as TGCGCCAGCAGGACAGGGGTATCAAGCACTGAAGCTTTCTTT. Its translation is CASRTGVSSTEAFF.

CDR3 sequence reads: CASSVGGSYNEQFF. For the CDR3, the DNA is TGTGCCAGCAGTGTGGGGGGCTCCTACAATGAGCAGTTCTTC. The chain couples TRBV6-4 to TRBJ2-1; weak D call: TRBD2 (6 bases). Germline CDR1 is MRHNA and CDR2 is SNTAGT. This CDR3 has 14 residues. V lost 4 bases, J lost 0 bases, and 7 bases lay in between.

V and J are TRBV28 and TRBJ1-3; no clear D gene. There are 16 residues in the CDR3. Deletions cut 6 bases from V and 0 bases from J, with 15 bases between. Germline V gives CDR1 MDHEN, CDR2 SYDVKM. The CDR3 spells CASRTPGGHSGNTIYF. As DNA, the CDR3 is TGTGCCAGCAGAACCCCCGGCGGTCACTCTGGAAACACCATATATTTT.

This clone is a singleton in its sample. This sequence joins TRBV7-9 and TRBJ2-3; the D gene is possibly TRBD2 (5 bases). V lost 2 bases, J lost 2 bases, and 8 bases lay in between. Germline-derived CDR1 and CDR2 are SEHNR and FQNEAQ (reference sequence). This CDR3 is 14 amino acids long. CDR3 sequence: CASSLFGNTDTQYF. In DNA form, the CDR3 reads TGTGCCAGCAGCTTATTCGGGAACACAGATACGCAGTATTTT.

The chain uses TRBV11-2 and TRBJ2-7; 9 bases match TRBD2. Per the germline V gene, CDR1 is SGHAT and CDR2 is FQNNGV. V dropped 5 bases and J dropped 1; count of bases not matched to a gene: 6. The CDR3 has 15 amino acids. The CDR3 bases are TGTGCCAGCAGCGAGGGACTAGCCTTGTCCTACGAGCAGTACTTC. This encodes CASSEGLALSYEQYF.

The CDR3, as DNA: TGCAGCGTTGGGGAGACAGGGTCTGGCTACACCTTC. This translates into CSVGETGSGYTF. The chain uses TRBV29-1 and TRBJ1-2; 7 bases map to TRBD1. V lost 4 bases to trimming and J lost 7 bases; unmatched junction nucleotides: 6. The CDR3 loop spans 12 amino acids. The germline gives CDR1 SQVTM, CDR2 ANQGSEA.

The V call is TRBV10-3, the J call TRBJ1-3; 8 bases match TRBD1. The CDR3 totals 15 residues. Germline loops: CDR1 ENHRY, CDR2 SYGVKD. J was trimmed by 0 bases and V by 11 bases; bases with no gene match: 9. CDR3 sequence reads: CAHRGEATSGNTIYF. The CDR3 region has the DNA TGTGCCCACAGGGGGGAGGCAACCTCTGGAAACACCATATATTTT.